The clone carrying this TCR beta chain has more than one count but fewer than ten. TCRdb re-analysed the 5' RACE reads in MiXCR, keeping a single row per CDR3 protein. The table lists around 250,000 distinct CDR3 sequences, around 15% of them singletons, with roughly 24% in the top ten. This entry is derived from a study of T-cell memory formation after mild COVID-19. V was pared by 2 bases and J by 2 bases, with 7 bases between. CDR1 is SGHDT and CDR2 is YYEEEE in the germline V gene. The CDR3 consists of 13 residues. Sequences were obtained from PBMCs or a T cell subset sorted from them (not recorded which). This chain connects TRBV5-6 to TRBJ1-2; no clear D gene. The receptor's source is a young man who had mild COVID-19 (a few samples of this study predate the infection). Cell type and time point are not known. CDR3: CASSFFGNYGYTF. The CDR3 DNA is TGTGCCAGCAGCTTCTTCGGGAACTATGGCTACACCTTC.